The entry below gives a single T cell receptor beta chain sequence along with its context. In its sample, this clonotype was seen many times. The antigen this receptor binds is unknown. Qualities for individual bases were not recorded, and no much larger clone is one base off. This specimen belongs to a study of spatial heterogeneity in lung cancer (dated by TCRdb to between 2017 and 2020). With respect to the entire study: Donors were 72 patients with early-stage, untreated non-small cell lung cancer from the lung TRACERx cohort. Follow-up PBMC samples were sequenced whenever the samples were available, and the median time to follow-up was around 2 years after resection. The study quantitatively compared TCR alpha and beta repertoires across multiple tumor regions, matched nontumor lung and blood in non-small cell lung cancer. The study linked features of the TCR repertoire to counts of nonsynonymous mutations, which were determined by whole-exome sequencing of tumor tissue. In the raw uncorrected reads, each unique combination of TCR and UMI appeared more than ten times on average. Beta-chain transcripts were consistently detected in greater numbers than alpha-chain transcripts, which likely reflected higher beta-chain transcript abundance. Both alpha and beta chains were TCR-sequenced in around 230 tumor regions, 64 matched nontumor lung samples and roughly 50 PBMC samples obtained at surgery.

This sample's time point label indicates: blood at routine non-recurrence follow-up after resection. Without any cell sorting, TCR sequencing was performed on whole RNA extracted either from tumor and nontumor lung tissue or from cryopreserved PBMC samples. A patient was chosen for TCR sequencing only when enough RNA was available from at least two tumor regions. V ends up 3 bases short and J 4 bases short, with an unmatched junction base count of 0. The CDR3, from cysteine to phenylalanine, totals 14 residues. The sequence is cut down to CDR3 DNA, 42 bases in frame from base 1. The germline V gene supplies CDR1 SGHTA and CDR2 FQGNSA. The library was generated by 5' RACE. Sequencing instrument: NextSeq 500. To allow correction of PCR and sequencing errors, the TCR library protocol tagged every TCR cDNA molecule with a unique molecular identifier. The source study handled its data this way. TCR identification, UMI-based error correction and CDR3 extraction were all carried out with Decombinator tools. TCRs above a frequency of 2 per 1,000, corresponding to the top 1% of the tumor frequency distribution, were defined as expanded. Each repertoire was subsampled 100 times to 5,000 TCRs, after which Renyi diversity was computed with the R vegan package. CDR3 similarity networks were constructed using string-kernel similarity of amino acid triplets, with links drawn between CDR3s whose pairwise similarity was above 0.82. Clones were called with MiXCR by TCRdb after fastp trimmed the public reads at Q25, and only in-frame beta chains were retained. Each entry is one CDR3 protein sequence, shown with its most common DNA and genes. These V and J calls are TCRdb output, not the study's own analysis. Present in this sample are about 25,000 distinct CDR3 sequences, around 5.9% of which were seen just once. 20% to 25% of the sample rests with the top ten.

Broad study findings and their caveats: Only 13 to 15 patients were included in the comparisons of baseline and follow-up blood repertoires. Confirming at a functional level the hypothesis that regional TCRs recognize regional mutations was considered to require additional single-cell paired TCR alpha and beta sequencing. Ubiquitous expanded tumor TCRs showed up in blood more often at tumor resection than at routine follow-up.

This chain is built from TRBV7-2 and TRBJ2-1; 10 of the junction bases match TRBD2. The specimen comprised PBMCs, sampled at follow-up. This TCR derives from a male donor with early-stage non-small cell lung cancer. The CDR3 reads as follows: CASSLGLAYNEQFF. The nucleotide sequence is TGTGCCAGCAGCTTGGGACTAGCGTACAATGAGCAGTTCTTC.